The 32 T cell receptor beta chains reported below all come from one sample, sequenced in a study of Graves' ophthalmopathy and Graves' hyperthyroidism. RNA transcripts were the template, and TCR beta CDR3 regions were amplified from them. An initial RT-PCR round employing HTBI primers preceded a second-round multiplex PCR. TCRdb processed the multiplex PCR reads anew with MiXCR; each CDR3 protein has one entry. The repertoire has around 1,000,000 distinct CDR3 sequences, about two fifths of them found once; the top ten carry over 8.5%. Sequencing was performed on peripheral blood or thyroid tissue (not recorded which). Receptors were obtained from an adult man with Graves' hyperthyroidism.

This clonotype was seen ten or more times. This chain connects TRBV29-1 to TRBJ2-5; unclear D gene. Trimming cost V 4 bases and J 1 base, with 16 bases left between them. CDR3 size: 15 residues. CDR1 SQVTM and CDR2 ANQGSEA come from the germline V gene. The CDR3 sequence: CSVVYMDGVQETQYF. CDR3 sequence (DNA): TGCAGCGTTGTGTATATGGATGGGGTCCAAGAGACCCAGTACTTC.

As regards this clonotype: The CDR3 end shows no conserved phenylalanine or tryptophan, and so a read error is likely. The chain uses TRBV20-1 and TRBJ2-7, with D perhaps TRBD1 (5 bases). The CDR3 is made up of 13 amino acids. Germline V gene lookup returns CDR1 DFQATT and CDR2 SNEGSKA (reference sequence). With 6 bases removed from V and 3 bases from J, the gap between germline ends came to 15 bases. As DNA, the CDR3 is TGCAGTGCCAAGGGGCAGGCTGGCTACGAGCAGTACCTC. Its translation: CSAKGQAGYEQYL.

The chain carries TRBV7-9 and TRBJ2-3, with TRBD1 matching 8 bases. The trim removed 3 bases at V and 5 bases at J, leaving 4 bases unmatched. Germline-derived CDR1 and CDR2 are SEHNR and FQNEAQ (reference sequence). This CDR3 has 14 residues. CDR3 nucleotides: TGTGCCAGCAGCTTCCCAGGGGGCTTAGATACGCAGTATTTT. It yields the protein CASSFPGGLDTQYF.

The table lists this clonotype with many counts. This chain uses TRBV20-1 with TRBJ1-1; no clear D. This CDR3 contains 13 residues. Trimming pared 3 bases from V and 1 base from J, leaving 9 bases between. The germline CDR1 and CDR2 sequences are DFQATT and SNEGSKA (reference sequence). The CDR3, as DNA: TGCAGTGCTAGGATAAGGGCGAACACTGAAGCTTTCTTT. Translating it yields CSARIRANTEAFF.

In this sample, this clonotype turned up many times. The V call is TRBV25-1, the J call TRBJ1-2; 7 bases are shared with TRBD1. With V trimmed by 3 bases and J by 5 bases, 6 bases remained unmatched. The length of the CDR3 is 14 residues. Germline V gene lookup returns CDR1 MGHDK and CDR2 SYGVNS. The CDR3 loop reads CASSEVDRIYGYTF. CDR3 DNA sequence: TGTGCCAGCAGTGAGGTGGACAGGATTTATGGCTACACCTTC.

The chain carries TRBV5-1 and TRBJ1-4; TRBD1 is a possible D gene (6 bases). Germline lookup yields CDR1 SGHRS and CDR2 YFSETQ. Between the trimmed V and J ends, which lost 5 bases and 2 bases, there was a span of 13 bases. This CDR3 has 15 residues. CDR3 loop: CASSFRDTTNEKLFF. CDR3 nucleotide sequence: TGCGCCAGCAGTTTCCGGGACACGACTAATGAAAAACTGTTTTTT.

This clonotype was observed at least ten times. This chain connects TRBV6-6 to TRBJ2-6; tentatively, D is TRBD1 or TRBD2 (5 bases each). This CDR3 region has 14 residues. Germline V gene data show CDR1 as MNHNY and CDR2 as SVGAGI (reference sequence). V lost 6 bases and J 0 bases, leaving 6 bases between the germline ends. The chain's CDR3 is CASSGASGANVLTF. The CDR3, as DNA: TGTGCCAGCAGCGGGGCCTCTGGGGCCAACGTCCTGACTTTC.

V and J are TRBV4-3 and TRBJ2-5, with 7 bases aligning to TRBD2. CDR1 is LGHNA, CDR2 YSLEER, per germline. The ends lost 0 bases at V and 0 bases at J; junction bases unmatched: 4. This CDR3 has 16 residues. The CDR3 DNA follows: TGCGCCAGCAGCCAAGAGAGCGGGGCGTACCAAGAGACCCAGTACTTC. Translating it yields CASSQESGAYQETQYF.

The V gene is TRBV20-1, the J gene TRBJ2-7, with D possibly being TRBD1 or TRBD2 (5 bases each). Germline V gene lookup returns CDR1 DFQATT and CDR2 SNEGSKA (reference sequence). The length of the CDR3 is 13 residues. Trimming stripped 7 bases from V and 0 bases from J, with 13 bases between. In nucleotides, the CDR3 is TGCAGTGGGAAGTCAGGGAGCTCCTACGAGCAGTACTTC. Translation gives CSGKSGSSYEQYF.

The table lists this clonotype with a few counts. The CDR3, as DNA: TGTGCCAGCAGCAGTAAAATCGGGGAGATCTATGGCTACACCTTC. It codes for CASSSKIGEIYGYTF. The genes are TRBV12-3 or TRBV12-4 and TRBJ1-2; no clear D gene. The V end was cut by 6 bases, the J end by 4 bases, with 18 bases between. The CDR3 covers 15 residues.

The rearrangement links TRBV27 to TRBJ2-5, with D perhaps matching TRBD2 (6 bases). The CDR3 extends over 13 amino acids. Looked up from germline, CDR1 is MNHEY and CDR2 is SMNVEV (reference sequence). The V gene lost 3 bases and the J gene lost 13 bases, with 18 bases spanning the gap. CDR3 sequence: CASSFSYRETLYF. CDR3 DNA: TGTGCCAGCAGTTTCTCTTATCGGGAGACTTTGTACTTC.

This clonotype was counted ten times or more. The V and J genes are TRBV7-8 and TRBJ2-5, with TRBD1 matching 7 bases. CDR1 SGHVS and CDR2 FQNEAQ come from the germline V gene. The J segment lost 7 bases and the V segment lost 5 bases, leaving 7 bases of the junction unmatched. This CDR3 is 13 amino acids long. CDR3 protein: CASSPGTDGTQYF. Written as DNA, the CDR3 is TGTGCCAGCAGCCCGGGGACAGACGGGACCCAGTACTTC.

This clonotype was observed many times. The CDR3 spells CASDRGNTIYF. The CDR3 DNA reads TGTGCCAGCGACAGAGGAAACACCATATATTTT. The J gene is TRBJ1-3, the V gene TRBV2; D perhaps matches TRBD1 (5 bases). V was shortened by 8 bases and J by 4 bases, with 6 bases between the two germline ends. The CDR3 has 11 amino acids. Germline V gene sequence: CDR1 SNHLY, CDR2 FYNNEI.

There are many counts of this clonotype. The chain couples TRBV7-8 to TRBJ2-3, with 10 bases matching TRBD2. V lost 6 bases, J lost 1 base, and 4 bases stayed unmatched. Per the germline V gene, CDR1 is SGHVS and CDR2 is FQNEAQ. This CDR3 is 15 amino acids long. In DNA form, the CDR3 reads TGTGCCAGCAGTGAAGGACTAGCGGGCACAGATACGCAGTATTTT. Its translation is CASSEGLAGTDTQYF.

This clonotype was picked up many times. V usage is TRBV7-9 and J usage is TRBJ1-1, with unresolved D. Germline lookup yields CDR1 SEHNR and CDR2 FQNEAQ (reference sequence). The CDR3 consists of 15 residues. Trimming left V 5 bases short and J 0 bases short, with 13 bases between. CDR3 DNA: TGTGCCAGCAGCCCCCCGGACTCCCTGAACACTGAAGCTTTCTTT. Its protein is CASSPPDSLNTEAFF.

This clonotype was observed at least ten times. V and J are TRBV29-1 and TRBJ1-1; 7 nucleotides agree with TRBD1. The CDR3 length is 12 residues. Germline V gene lookup returns CDR1 SQVTM and CDR2 ANQGSEA. V gave up 3 bases and J gave up 5 bases; unmatched junction bases: 3. CDR3 protein: CSVDRGMTEAFF. DNA for the CDR3: TGCAGCGTTGACAGGGGGATGACTGAAGCTTTCTTT.

This clonotype was detected only a few times. This chain joins TRBV7-8 and TRBJ2-7, with a tentative D call TRBD2 (7 bases). The CDR3 totals 15 residues. The germline V and J ends were trimmed by 6 bases and 2 bases, with 17 bases remaining between them. Per the germline V gene, CDR1 is SGHVS and CDR2 is FQNEAQ. The CDR3 DNA sequence: TGTGCCAGCAGTCGGCGTAGGGGGGGAACCTACGAGCAGTACTTC. Amino acid sequence: CASSRRRGGTYEQYF.

V is TRBV5-6 and J is TRBJ2-7; a weak D match, TRBD1 (5 bases). The CDR3 has 16 residues. The V end lost 1 base, the J end lost 6 bases, and 20 bases lay between the germline ends. Per the germline V gene, CDR1 is SGHDT and CDR2 is YYEEEE. In nucleotides, the CDR3 is TGTGCCAGCAGCTTGAGTACCTGGCAGGGCGCTTCCGAGCAGTACTTC. This encodes CASSLSTWQGASEQYF.

A word on this clonotype: The conserved phenylalanine or tryptophan normally closing the CDR3 is absent here, so this likely arose from a read error. The chain links TRBV10-3 to TRBJ2-7; D perhaps matches TRBD1 (5 bases). The CDR3 extends over 12 amino acids. CDR1 is ENHRY, CDR2 SYGVKD, per germline. Here the CDR3 reads CASSYKSGEQYL. The DNA of the CDR3 is TGTGCCAGCAGTTACAAGTCAGGGGAGCAGTACCTC.

This clonotype appeared a few times. The V gene is TRBV16, the J gene TRBJ2-5, with 9 bases fitting TRBD1. The CDR3 loop spans 15 amino acids. With V trimmed by 1 base and J by 5 bases, 5 bases remained unmatched. Germline V gene data show CDR1 as KGHSY and CDR2 as FQNENV. CDR3 residues: CASSQWTGAWETQYF. In DNA, the CDR3 is TGTGCCAGCAGCCAATGGACAGGGGCCTGGGAGACCCAGTACTTC.

Concerning this clonotype itself: This may arise from a read error, as a much more abundant clone is one base away. This chain joins TRBV10-3 and TRBJ1-5; D is perhaps TRBD1 (6 bases). This CDR3 region has 14 residues. V was shortened by 6 bases and J by 5 bases, with 14 bases between the two germline ends. The germline V gene encodes CDR1 ENHRY and CDR2 SYGVKD. In DNA form, the CDR3 reads TGTGCCATCAGGGTACAGGGACCCGATCAGCCCCAGCATTTT. It encodes CAIRVQGPDQPQHF.

The gene calls are TRBV7-2 and TRBJ2-5; the D call may be TRBD1 or TRBD2 (5 bases each). Germline V gene sequence: CDR1 SGHTA, CDR2 FQGNSA. Trimming shortened V by 1 base and J by 2 bases, and 8 bases separated the two germline ends. CDR3 size: 14 residues. CDR3 region: CASSLVWGQETQYF. For the CDR3, the DNA is TGTGCCAGCAGCTTAGTGTGGGGGCAAGAGACCCAGTACTTC.

This clonotype was detected only a few times. The CDR3 bases are TGCAGTGCTAGAGCACAGGGGAGTAATTCACCCCTCCACTTT. This gives the protein CSARAQGSNSPLHF. V is TRBV20-1 and J is TRBJ1-6, with 7 bases fitting TRBD1. The germline gives CDR1 DFQATT, CDR2 SNEGSKA (reference sequence). CDR3 size: 14 residues. The ends lost 1 base at V and 6 bases at J; junction bases unmatched: 3.

The chain joins TRBV5-1 to TRBJ2-5, with 12 bases matching TRBD2. Trimming took 4 bases from V and 2 from J; bases not matched to a gene: 6. This CDR3 has 16 residues. CDR1 and CDR2 from the germline V gene are SGHRS and YFSETQ. This chain's CDR3 is CASSATSGGLQETQYF. CDR3 coding DNA: TGCGCCAGCAGCGCAACTAGCGGGGGGCTACAAGAGACCCAGTACTTC.

This clonotype occurred a few times. The chain uses TRBV7-9 and TRBJ2-5; TRBD2 matches at 7 bases. The CDR3 extends over 15 amino acids. Germline V gene data show CDR1 as SEHNR and CDR2 as FQNEAQ (reference sequence). The J segment lost 5 bases and the V segment lost 4 bases, leaving 10 bases of the junction unmatched. The CDR3 DNA reads TGTGCCAGCAGCTCAGGACTAGGAGAAGAGGAGACCCAGTACTTC. This encodes CASSSGLGEEETQYF. Supplemented by reference TRBV7-9 and TRBJ2-5, the full variable domain reads DTGVSQNPRHKITKRGQNVTFRCDPISEHNRLYWYRQTLGQGPEFLTYFQNEAQLEKSRLLSDRFSAERPKGSFSTLEIQRTEQGDSAMYLCASSSGLGEEETQYFGPGTRLLVL.

In regard to this clonotype: This may be a read error: a much more frequent sequence differs by one nucleotide. This rearrangement joins TRBV5-5 to TRBJ1-1; D is uncertain. The CDR3 spans 15 residues. Germline CDR1 is SGHKS and CDR2 is YYEKEE (reference sequence). DNA of the CDR3: TGTGCCAGCAGACTACGCCCTCAGGTTTCCTCTGAAGCTTCCTTT. It codes for CASRLRPQVSSEASF.

The sample holds many counts of this clonotype. The chain is built from TRBV29-1 and TRBJ2-7; D gene ambiguous. Trimming left V 6 bases short and J 0 bases short, with 6 bases between. The length of the CDR3 is 11 residues. Germline CDR1 reads SQVTM; CDR2 reads ANQGSEA. The CDR3 region is CSVTNSYEQYF. The CDR3 coding sequence is TGCAGCGTGACAAACTCCTACGAGCAGTACTTC.

The J gene is TRBJ2-2, the V gene TRBV10-3; no definite D call. This CDR3 is 11 amino acids long. CDR1 and CDR2 (germline): ENHRY, SYGVKD. V dropped 6 bases and J dropped 8 bases, with 7 bases sitting between them. The chain's CDR3 is CAISTGGELFF. In nucleotides, the CDR3 is TGTGCCATCAGCACCGGGGGGGAGCTGTTTTTT.

The chain employs TRBV3-1 and TRBJ2-5, with D possibly matching TRBD2 (6 bases). Trimming left V 4 bases short and J 7 bases short, with 19 bases between. The germline V gene encodes CDR1 LGHDT and CDR2 YNNKEL (reference sequence). The length of the CDR3 is 15 residues. CDR3 nucleotides: TGTGCCAGCAGCCCCCTGGGACTGGGAAGCGGGACCCAGTACTTC. It translates to CASSPLGLGSGTQYF.

This clonotype was recorded at least ten times. The chain recombines TRBV7-2 with TRBJ2-5; possibly TRBD2 for D (5 bases). The germline V gene encodes CDR1 SGHTA and CDR2 FQGNSA. V dropped 2 bases and J dropped 5 bases, with 12 bases sitting between them. The CDR3 spans 14 residues. As DNA, the CDR3 is TGTGCCAGCAGCTTATCTCGGGGTATGGAGACCCAGTACTTC. It codes for CASSLSRGMETQYF.

This clonotype was counted many times. V gene TRBV20-1 combines with J gene TRBJ2-5; 11 bases line up with TRBD2. CDR1 is DFQATT and CDR2 is SNEGSKA in the germline V gene (reference sequence). CDR3 length: 15 residues. The ends lost 3 bases at V and 5 bases at J; junction bases unmatched: 8. CDR3 protein: CSASALAGGGETQYF. In DNA, the CDR3 is TGCAGTGCTAGCGCCCTAGCGGGGGGCGGCGAGACCCAGTACTTC.

The CDR3 sequence: CASTPHPGNTELAYEQYF. As DNA, the CDR3 is TGTGCCAGCACCCCCCACCCCGGGAACACTGAACTAGCTTACGAGCAGTACTTC. The chain joins TRBV7-9 to TRBJ2-7, with D perhaps TRBD2 (6 bases). V was cut by 7 bases and J by 4 bases, with 29 bases left in between. This CDR3 is built from 18 residues. Germline assignment: CDR1 SEHNR and CDR2 FQNEAQ (reference sequence).